This TCR beta chain was documented in a study of blood T cell repertoires in COVID-19. Study-level background: Samples taken during acute and convalescent COVID-19 were collected in the United States, Italy and Spain. In each case, the material was cDNA or gDNA derived from T cells, B-cell-depleted T cells, or PBMCs.

Seattle patient enrollment occurred during active infection, with longitudinal follow-up thereafter. The V gene's germline CDR1 is SGHNT and CDR2 YENEEA. Trimming removed 6 bases at V and 0 bases at J, with 12 bases between. The CDR3 consists of 15 residues. As originally analysed: Scientists estimated how many nucleated cells there were by amplifying reference gene primers. The method was immunoSEQ multiplex PCR; TCRdb's version includes in-frame clones alone and lacks a portion of them. D and trimming were read from the DNA, whereas the V and J calls and clone size are those reported in that table. The sample lists 300,000 to 450,000 clones, around 90% occurring once.

The chain is built from TRBV11-3 and TRBJ1-5; D gene uncertain. The receptor's source is a woman in her fifties or sixties with COVID-19, enrolled during active disease. The sequenced sample consisted of peripheral blood. The CDR3 here is CASSRTGLSNQPQHF. Written as DNA, the CDR3 is TGTGCCAGCAGTCGGACCGGACTTAGCAATCAGCCCCAGCATTTT.